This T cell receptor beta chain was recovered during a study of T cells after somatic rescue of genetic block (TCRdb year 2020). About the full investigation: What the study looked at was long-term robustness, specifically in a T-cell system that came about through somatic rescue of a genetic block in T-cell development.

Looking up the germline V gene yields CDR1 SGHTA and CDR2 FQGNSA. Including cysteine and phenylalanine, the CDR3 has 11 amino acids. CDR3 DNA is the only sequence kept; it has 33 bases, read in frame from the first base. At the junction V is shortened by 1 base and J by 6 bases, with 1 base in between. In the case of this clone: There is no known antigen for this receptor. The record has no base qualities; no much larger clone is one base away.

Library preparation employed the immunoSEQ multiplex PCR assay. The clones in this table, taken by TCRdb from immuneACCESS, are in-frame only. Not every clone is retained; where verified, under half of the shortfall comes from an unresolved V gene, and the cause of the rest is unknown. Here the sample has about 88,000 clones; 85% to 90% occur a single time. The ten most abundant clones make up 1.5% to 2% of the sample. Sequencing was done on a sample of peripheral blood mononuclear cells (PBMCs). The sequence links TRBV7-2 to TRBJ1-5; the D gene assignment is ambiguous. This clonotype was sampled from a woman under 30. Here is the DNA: TGTGCCAGCAGCTTAGGTCAGCCCCAGCATTTT. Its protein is CASSLGQPQHF.